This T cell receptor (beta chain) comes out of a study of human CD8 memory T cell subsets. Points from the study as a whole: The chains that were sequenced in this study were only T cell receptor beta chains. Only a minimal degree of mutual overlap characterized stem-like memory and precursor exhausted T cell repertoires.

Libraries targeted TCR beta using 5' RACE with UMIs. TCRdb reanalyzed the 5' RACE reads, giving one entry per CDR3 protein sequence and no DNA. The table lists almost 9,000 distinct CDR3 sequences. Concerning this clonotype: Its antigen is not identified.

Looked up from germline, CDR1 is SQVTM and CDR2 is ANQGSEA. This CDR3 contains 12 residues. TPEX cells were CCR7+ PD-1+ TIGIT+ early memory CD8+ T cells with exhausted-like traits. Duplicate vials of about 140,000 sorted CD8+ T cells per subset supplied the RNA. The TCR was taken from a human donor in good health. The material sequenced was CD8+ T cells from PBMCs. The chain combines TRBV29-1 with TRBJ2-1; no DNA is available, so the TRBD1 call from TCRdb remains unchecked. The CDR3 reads CSVPDRSYEQFF.